This TCR beta chain was captured by sequencing in a study of T cells after yellow fever vaccination. Study-wide points: Repertoires obtained by FACS sorting could include abundant clonotypes that entered as contaminants from the bulk population.

Trimming left V 4 bases short and J 0 bases short, with 14 bases between. The germline V gene has CDR1 SGHRS and CDR2 YFSETQ. The CDR3 length is 16 residues. It was through 5'RACE template switching that TCR cDNA was made, with a universal primer site and UMIs added. From the 5' RACE reads, TCRdb called clonotypes with MiXCR, one entry per CDR3 protein. The sample has about 630,000 distinct CDR3 sequences; roughly 12% are singletons. This clonotype occurred a few times. Its antigen is unidentified. Sequences were derived from PBMCs, sampled on the day of the yellow fever booster vaccination. This chain uses TRBV5-1 with TRBJ2-1; the D is unclear. This TCR derives from a man aged 25 to 40 who received the YFV17D yellow fever vaccine. As DNA, the CDR3 is TGCGCCAGCAGCCCGGTGGCTTCCGCCTCCTACAATGAGCAGTTCTTC. Its translation is CASSPVASASYNEQFF.